The clone carrying this TCR beta chain was seen repeatedly, ten times or more. The data stem from a study of regulatory T cells in long-lasting Graves disease. Trimming removed 4 bases from V and 8 bases from J; junction bases left unmatched: 11. CDR1 KGHDR and CDR2 SFDVKD come from the germline V gene. The CDR3 spans 17 residues. Researchers made TCR beta libraries by using iRepertoire HTBI primers and running Arm-PCR on CDR3 regions. TCRdb reanalysed the multiplex PCR reads using MiXCR and keeps one entry per CDR3 protein. The data show hundreds of thousands of distinct CDR3 sequences, 13% seen once. Noted time point: newly diagnosed GD, antithyroid drugs for less than 3 months. There was RNA extracted from PBMCs, and the TCR library was made from it. As a group, patients came from one endocrinology department in Xi'an, China. The data also belong to a second study, concerning T cells in Graves' hyperthyroidism and ophthalmopathy. This second report adds: When the TCR CDR3 underwent first-round RT-PCR, the HTBI primer set was used.

This specimen was peripheral blood mononuclear cells (PBMCs), taken at new diagnosis, from a patient treated with antithyroid drugs. The V and J genes are TRBV24-1 and TRBJ2-1; TRBD2 agrees at 12 bases. This clonotype was sampled from a man aged 30 to 39 with Graves disease. As DNA, the CDR3 is TGTGCCACCAGTGACAACAGAGGACTAGCGGGAAAGGATGAGCAGTTCTTC. It is translated as CATSDNRGLAGKDEQFF.